This T cell receptor (beta chain) was recovered during a study of T cells after somatic rescue of genetic block (dated by TCRdb to the early 2020s). Context from the whole study: The study assessed how robust, over the long term, a T-cell system was when the system had developed through somatic rescue of a genetic block in T-cell development.

As for this clone: It has no known antigen specificity. Base qualities are not recorded, but no much larger clone differs from it by a single base.

Libraries came from the immunoSEQ multiplex PCR assay. What TCRdb holds here is the immuneACCESS table cut down to in-frame rearrangements. Part of the clones is not present; checked against another copy, under half of the missing clones reflect an unresolved V gene, and the others are unexplained. This sample has 55,000 or so clones in its table, and approximately 96% of those were observed once. In total, the top ten clones hold 0.075% to 0.1% of the sample. Here V drops 5 bases and J drops 0 bases, and the junction holds 8 bases not matched to any gene. Sequences SQVTM (CDR1) and ANQGSEA (CDR2) are obtained from the germline V gene. Spanning cysteine to phenylalanine, the CDR3 consists of 15 amino acids. The DNA shown is the 45-base CDR3, in frame from base 1.

Sequencing used peripheral blood mononuclear cells (PBMCs). The chain is made from TRBV29-1 and TRBJ1-1, with 8 bases in between that match TRBD1. The sequence was collected from a child younger than two. The CDR3 region reads CSVLLRGRMNTEAFF. The nucleotides read TGCAGCGTTCTCCTCAGGGGGCGGATGAACACTGAAGCTTTCTTT.